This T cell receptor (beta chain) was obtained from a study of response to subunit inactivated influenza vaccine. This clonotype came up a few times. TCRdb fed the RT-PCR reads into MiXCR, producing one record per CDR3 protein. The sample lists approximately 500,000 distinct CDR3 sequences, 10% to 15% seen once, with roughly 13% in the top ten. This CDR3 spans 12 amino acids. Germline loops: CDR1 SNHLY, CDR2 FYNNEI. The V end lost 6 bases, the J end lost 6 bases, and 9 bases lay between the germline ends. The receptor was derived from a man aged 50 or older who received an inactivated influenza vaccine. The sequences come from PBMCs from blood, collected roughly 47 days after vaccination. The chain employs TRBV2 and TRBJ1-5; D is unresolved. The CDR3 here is CASRLPPQPQHF. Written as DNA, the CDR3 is TGTGCCAGCAGACTCCCTCCTCAGCCCCAGCATTTT.